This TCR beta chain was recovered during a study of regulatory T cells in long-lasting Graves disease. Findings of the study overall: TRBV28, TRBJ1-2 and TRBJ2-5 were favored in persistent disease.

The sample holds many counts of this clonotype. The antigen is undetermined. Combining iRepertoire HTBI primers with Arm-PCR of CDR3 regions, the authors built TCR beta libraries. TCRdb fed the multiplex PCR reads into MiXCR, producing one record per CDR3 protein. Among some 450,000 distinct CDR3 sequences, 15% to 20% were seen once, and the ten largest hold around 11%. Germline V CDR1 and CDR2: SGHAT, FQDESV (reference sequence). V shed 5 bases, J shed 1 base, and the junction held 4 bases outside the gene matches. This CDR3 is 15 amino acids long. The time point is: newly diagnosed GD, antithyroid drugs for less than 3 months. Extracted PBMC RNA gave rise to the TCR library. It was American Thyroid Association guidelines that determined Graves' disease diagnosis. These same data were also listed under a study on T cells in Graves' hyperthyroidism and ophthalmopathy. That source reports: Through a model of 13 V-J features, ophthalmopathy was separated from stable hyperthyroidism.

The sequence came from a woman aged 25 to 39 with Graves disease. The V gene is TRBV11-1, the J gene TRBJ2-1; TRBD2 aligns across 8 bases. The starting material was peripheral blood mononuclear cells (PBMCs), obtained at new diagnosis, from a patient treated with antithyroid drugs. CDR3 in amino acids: CASSITSGSYNEQFF. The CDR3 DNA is TGTGCCAGCAGCATCACTAGCGGATCCTACAATGAGCAGTTCTTC.